The 8 T cell receptor beta chains listed next were all sequenced from one sample in a study of lymphopenia after photon versus proton radiotherapy. TCRdb's copy holds only in-frame clones and misses some; the assay was immunoSEQ multiplex PCR. The sample has several thousand clones, around 69% seen once; the top ten hold approximately 50%. The source material was peripheral blood, sampled from a patient treated with proton-based radiotherapy. The receptors originated from a man older than 75 with esophageal cancer.

This clone was counted once. CDR3 nucleotide sequence: TGTGCCAGCAGAGCCGGGACAGGGACATCTTCACCCCTCCACTTT. This codes for CASRAGTGTSSPLHF. The gene calls are TRBV6-4 and TRBJ1-6, with 9 bases identical to TRBD1. V trimming: 6 bases; J trimming: 9 bases; junction bases outside the gene matches: 9. Germline V gene data show CDR1 as MRHNA and CDR2 as SNTAGT. CDR3 size: 15 residues.

The chain combines TRBV4-1 with TRBJ2-4, with D maybe TRBD1 (7 bases). V lost 1 base, J lost 0 bases, and 16 bases lay in between. The germline V gene encodes CDR1 MGHRA and CDR2 YSYEKL. The CDR3 runs to 18 residues. CDR3 in amino acids: CASSQGLGTDLAKNIQYF. The CDR3 coding sequence is TGCGCCAGCAGCCAAGGACTAGGGACAGATCTAGCCAAAAACATTCAGTACTTC.

V gene TRBV11-2 combines with J gene TRBJ2-2, with a possible D match to TRBD1 (6 bases). This CDR3 has 17 amino acids. V was clipped by 5 bases and J by 1 base, with 17 bases between them. Germline lookup yields CDR1 SGHAT and CDR2 FQNNGV. The CDR3 DNA is TGTGCCAGCAGCCCTAGGGGGAGTAGGGTGAACACCGGGGAGCTGTTTTTT. Protein: CASSPRGSRVNTGELFF.

The chain is built from TRBV10-1 and TRBJ2-5; 11 nucleotides agree with TRBD1. The DNA end lines up better with TRBJ2-7; the J call may be wrong. This CDR3 region has 13 residues. Germline assignment: CDR1 WNHNN and CDR2 SYGVQD (reference sequence). The CDR3 DNA sequence: TGCGCCAGCAGTAGGGACAGGGGGTACGAGCAGTACTTC. This translates into CASSRDRGYEQYF.

This clone is large within its sample. Other DNA sequences from this sample encode an identical CDR3 as well. The chain employs TRBV29-1 and TRBJ2-1; possible D gene TRBD2, 6 bases. Germline lookup yields CDR1 SQVTM and CDR2 ANQGSEA. The V and J ends lost 1 base and 0 bases respectively, with 10 bases between them. The CDR3 runs 15 residues. CDR3 protein: CSVEVWDSSYNEQFF. The DNA for the CDR3 is TGCAGCGTTGAAGTCTGGGACTCCTCCTACAATGAGCAGTTCTTC.

The chain recombines TRBV2 with TRBJ1-1, with 7 bases fitting TRBD1. Germline V gene lookup returns CDR1 SNHLY and CDR2 FYNNEI. The CDR3 is made up of 13 amino acids. V trimming: 8 bases; J trimming: 0 bases; junction bases outside the gene matches: 3. This chain's CDR3 is CASQGEMNTEAFF. The CDR3 DNA reads as TGTGCCAGCCAGGGGGAAATGAACACTGAAGCTTTCTTT.

This clone counts as medium-sized (0.01 to 0.1%). This chain links TRBV29-1 with TRBJ1-2, with D hard to call. The germline V gene encodes CDR1 SQVTM and CDR2 ANQGSEA. CDR3 length equals 14 residues. Trimming pared 6 bases from V and 5 bases from J, leaving 19 bases between. In nucleotides, the CDR3 is TGCAGCGTCGAGGTGTGGGCGGGTCCGTATGGCTACACCTTC. It encodes CSVEVWAGPYGYTF.

The rearrangement joins TRBV30 to TRBJ1-2, with 7 bases lining up with TRBD1. Trimming removed 4 bases from V and 3 bases from J; junction bases left unmatched: 8. This CDR3 contains 14 residues. Germline CDR1 and CDR2: GTSNPN and SVGIG (reference sequence). Written as DNA, the CDR3 is TGTGCCTGGACCCCCGGACAGGCCCACTATGGCTACACCTTC. Amino acid sequence: CAWTPGQAHYGYTF. Drawing the rest from reference TRBV30 and TRBJ1-2, the complete variable domain is SQTIHQWPATLVQPVGSPLSLECTVEGTSNPNLYWYRQAAGRGLQLLFYSVGIGQISSEVPQNLSASRPQDRQFILSSKKLLLSDSGFYLCAWTPGQAHYGYTFGSGTRLTVV.